This T cell receptor (beta chain) was sequenced during a study of T cell clonality in common variable immunodeficiency. Study results and caveats: Fewer deletions and N-nucleotide insertions were reportedly seen in common variable immunodeficiency TCR beta sequences.

Germline-derived CDR1 and CDR2 are DFQATT and SNEGSKA (reference sequence). The CDR3 extends over 14 amino acids. V was trimmed by 1 base and J by 4 bases, leaving 10 bases between them. This clone was detected many times. Its specificity is unknown. The read ends 3 residues shy of where the CDR3 ends; the end is completed using the germline J gene. Repertoires were generated with immunoSEQ multiplex PCR, while TCRdb's copy carries only in-frame clones and drops some. The sample shows around 47,000 clones, none of them appearing just once. Input material: peripheral blood mononuclear cells. The J gene is TRBJ1-4, the V gene TRBV20-1; D is uncertain. The sequence derives from a person between 18 and 69 years old in good health. CDR3 in amino acids: CSARVNRVNEKLFF. The CDR3 bases that were read are TGCAGTGCTAGAGTTAACAGAGTTAATGAAAAA.